One T cell receptor beta chain is described in this entry. The antigen remains undetermined. This sample is part of a study of T cells after posttransplantation cyclophosphamide. Study observations and caveats: Skin or GI-infiltrating T cells shared few TRB sequences with blood. After PTCy, TRB diversity resembled that of CNI/methotrexate controls. Later post-transplant blood repertoires were often dominated by donor CD8+ memory clones.

Peripheral blood was collected from the related graft donor on the marrow donation day. The data were produced by immunoSEQ multiplex PCR, yet TCRdb's version contains in-frame clones alone and is incomplete. In total the sample includes tens of thousands of clones, none of them seen once. The sequencing input was PBMCs. This clonotype originated in a woman aged 60 to 75 in good health, CMV-negative, and a related stem cell transplant donor.

The CDR3 is CASSLTRNEQFF. DNA for the CDR3: TGTGCCAGCAGTTTAACTAGGAATGAGCAGTTCTTC. J is TRBJ2-1 and V is TRBV28; D perhaps matches TRBD2 (5 bases). CDR1 and CDR2 from the germline V gene are MDHEN and SYDVKM. Trimming took 2 bases from V and 7 from J, leaving 6 bases between them. The CDR3 length is 12 residues.